A selection of T cell receptor beta chains follows, all from one sample in a study of Ad26.COV2.S vaccination and SARS-CoV-2 variants. TCRdb keeps only in-frame clones here, not all; method: immunoSEQ multiplex PCR. This sample has hundreds of thousands of clones, with around 90% found just once. The material sequenced was peripheral blood, taken in a trial of Ad26.COV2.S vaccine versus placebo. These receptors were collected from a person between 18 and 65 years old who received the Ad26.COV2.S COVID-19 vaccine or a placebo. The CDR3 runs from the conserved cysteine through the conserved F or W. A D gene is named only where the DNA matches it firmly. Rows may omit the clone size; those that give it use once, few, many or a size class.

TRBJ2-7,13,TRBV10-1,TRBD2,few,TGCGCCAGCCAACTAGCGGGAGGTGGTGAGCAGTACTTC,CASQLAGGGEQYF
TRBJ2-7,16,TRBV27,.,.,TGTGCCAGCAGTTTATCCGTAGGAGGGGGGATTTACGAGCAGTACTTC,CASSLSVGGGIYEQYF
TRBJ1-2,13,TRBV2,TRBD1,.,TGTGCCAGCGAACAGGGGGCGCCGAGCGGCTACACCTTC,CASEQGAPSGYTF
TRBJ2-2,15,TRBV7-7,TRBD1,.,TGTGCCAGCAGCTTGGGACAGCTTAACACCGGGGAGCTGTTTTTT,CASSLGQLNTGELFF
TRBJ2-7,17,TRBV4-2,.,.,TGTGCCAGCAGCCAAGATTTTGGAGATTTCAGCTCCTACGAGCAGTACTTC,CASSQDFGDFSSYEQYF
TRBJ1-2,13,TRBV30,.,.,TGTGCCTGGAGGCAGGGTCCAGACTATGGCTACACCTTC,CAWRQGPDYGYTF
TRBJ2-7,15,TRBV5-6,.,.,TGTGCCAGCAGCTTGGGGGGAGATGGGTACTACGAGCAGTACTTC,CASSLGGDGYYEQYF
TRBJ1-5,14,TRBV30,TRBD1,.,TGTGCCTGGAGGGGACAGGGTAGCAATCAGCCCCAGCATTTT,CAWRGQGSNQPQHF
TRBJ2-2,16,TRBV11-2,.,once,TGTGCCAGCAGCAGGAATTCAGGGACGTCTACCGGGGAGCTGTTTTTT,CASSRNSGTSTGELFF
TRBJ2-5,17,TRBV25-1,TRBD2,.,TGTGCCAGCAGCCTCGACCTCGGGGGACTAACCCAAGAGACCCAGTACTTC,CASSLDLGGLTQETQYF
TRBJ1-5,14,TRBV30,.,.,TGTGCCTGGAGTGCCGACAGTTTCGGTCAGCCCCAGCATTTT,CAWSADSFGQPQHF
TRBJ2-5,15,TRBV19,.,.,TGTGCCAGTAGTATTTGGGGGACTTCAGGGGAGACCCAGTACTTC,CASSIWGTSGETQYF
TRBJ2-1,18,TRBV13,.,.,TGTGCCAGCAGCTACCCCCTAAGAAGATTCGGCTCCTACAATGAGCAGTTCTTC,CASSYPLRRFGSYNEQFF
TRBJ2-5,14,TRBV6-5,.,.,TGTGCCACCTCCAGGGGAACCATCAGCGAGACCCAGTACTTC,CATSRGTISETQYF